This T cell receptor beta chain was observed in a study of blood T cell repertoires in COVID-19. About the research overall: Samples of COVID-19 (acute and convalescent) were obtained from the United States, Italy and Spain. PBMCs, B-cell-depleted T cells, or T cells provided the cDNA or gDNA that made up the material.

Germline assignment: CDR1 LNHDA and CDR2 SQIVND (reference sequence). Trimming pared 4 bases from V and 4 bases from J, leaving 14 bases between. The CDR3 extends over 14 amino acids. As processed by the authors: Reference gene primer amplification in the assay estimated nucleated cell counts. The data were produced by immunoSEQ multiplex PCR, yet TCRdb's version contains in-frame clones alone and is incomplete. For V, J and clone size, that table is used; D and trimming come from the DNA. The sample records approximately 84,000 clones, almost 90% being singletons. This clone was found a few times. This receptor was obtained from a human donor with active COVID-19. The donor label of this sample is uncertain. The sample was peripheral blood. The chain recombines TRBV19 with TRBJ2-7, with a possible D match to TRBD2 (6 bases). CDR3 coding DNA: TGTGCCAGTAGTACGTCGTCAGGGAGGTACGAGCAGTACTTC. It specifies CASSTSSGRYEQYF.